This T cell receptor (beta chain) is from a study of vaccination effects on CD4 cells after COVID-19. Study-wide results and limits: There were few convalescent patients in the study and no early post-infection timepoints. Clones that were induced by infection or by vaccine showed marked contraction late after vaccination.

A note on this clone: The antigen is undetermined.

The table came from immunoSEQ multiplex PCR; TCRdb's copy has only in-frame clones and leaves some out. The sample records around 49,000 clones, roughly 80% being singletons. The CDR3 has 15 residues. V was trimmed by 0 bases and J by 7 bases, leaving 15 bases between them. Germline lookup yields CDR1 MGHRA and CDR2 YSYEKL. Using viral peptide pools, the ViraFEST assay grew out antigen-specific CD4+ T cells prior to sequencing. Isolation of CD4+ T cells took place after nine to ten days of culture. This person's SARS-CoV-2 infection, confirmed by PCR, occurred between March and December 2020. The researchers cultured 1.5 million to 2.5 million PBMC per well with around 9.2 IU/ml IL-2 and roughly 10 ug/ml peptides. IL-2 medium was substituted for half the medium on days 3 and 7.

The source is a human donor who had a prior SARS-CoV-2 infection. The chain recombines TRBV4-1 with TRBJ1-2; D unclear. Specimen: CD4+ T cells from PBMCs cultured with a peptide pool, collected before COVID-19 vaccination. CDR3 bases: TGCGCCAGCAGCCAAGATAAGTTGTCGAGTCGTGGCTACACCTTC. Translated, it gives CASSQDKLSSRGYTF.